Below, 25 T cell receptor beta chains from the same sample are listed, as sequenced in a study of blood T cells in healthy people across ages. The authors ran a second PCR of 7 to 11 cycles using a sample-barcoded 5' primer and a J-beta primer mix. Using its own MiXCR run on the 5' RACE reads, TCRdb lists one record per CDR3 protein. This table has around 900,000 distinct CDR3 sequences, more than 25% appearing once. Material for sequencing was blood. The origin of the receptors is a woman at least 80 years old in good health.

This clonotype was seen a handful of times. The V call is TRBV19, the J call TRBJ2-3; the match to TRBD1 covers 10 bases. Germline lookup yields CDR1 LNHDA and CDR2 SQIVND (reference sequence). The CDR3 consists of 14 residues. The ends lost 9 bases at V and 4 bases at J; junction bases unmatched: 7. The CDR3 DNA reads as TGTGCCAGCCGGGACAGGGGTGGGCCAGATACGCAGTATTTT. This codes for CASRDRGGPDTQYF.

The chain has TRBV7-2 and TRBJ1-1, with 9 nucleotides matching TRBD1. Per germline, CDR1 SGHTA and CDR2 FQGNSA. The CDR3 extends over 14 amino acids. V shed 5 bases and J 5 bases; nucleotides not matched to a gene: 6. CDR3 protein: CASSKDRGFTEAFF. Written as DNA, the CDR3 is TGTGCCAGCAGCAAGGACAGGGGTTTTACTGAAGCTTTCTTT.

This clonotype has at least ten counts. V gene TRBV9 combines with J gene TRBJ2-5, with D possibly being TRBD1 (5 bases). Per germline, CDR1 SGDLS and CDR2 YYNGEE. V gave up 3 bases and J gave up 3 bases, with 9 bases separating them. This CDR3 region has 13 residues. The CDR3 loop is CASSARQKETQYF. The CDR3 bases are TGTGCCAGCAGCGCCCGACAGAAAGAGACCCAGTACTTC.

This clonotype appeared many times. The chain couples TRBV30 to TRBJ2-7; 8 positions agree with TRBD1. CDR3 size: 12 residues. J was trimmed by 3 bases and V by 3 bases; bases with no gene match: 1. Germline CDR1 GTSNPN, CDR2 SVGIG (reference sequence). DNA for the CDR3: TGTGCCTGGAGGGGACAGGACTACGAGCAGTACTTC. Translation gives CAWRGQDYEQYF.

DNA for the CDR3: TGTGCCAGCAGCTGGGAGGACAGGGTACAAGAGACCCAGTACTTC. It codes for CASSWEDRVQETQYF. The chain uses TRBV5-4 and TRBJ2-5; 8 bases align to TRBD1. V was clipped by 3 bases and J by 2 bases; unmatched bases: 6. This CDR3 region has 15 residues. In germline, CDR1 is SGHNT, CDR2 YYREEE (reference sequence).

The sample holds many counts of this clonotype. This rearrangement joins TRBV7-2 to TRBJ2-1; TRBD2 aligns across 13 bases. The CDR3 runs to 19 residues. Germline assignment: CDR1 SGHTA and CDR2 FQGNSA. The ends lost 5 bases at V and 4 bases at J; junction bases unmatched: 14. The CDR3 here is CASSHRGTSGGAGYNEQFF. CDR3 nucleotide sequence: TGTGCCAGCAGCCACCGTGGCACTAGCGGGGGGGCAGGGTACAATGAGCAGTTCTTC.

This clonotype came up many times. CDR3 coding DNA: TGCAGTGCTAGAATAGCGGGACAGGGGATAGATACGCAGTATTTT. This translates into CSARIAGQGIDTQYF. This chain uses TRBV20-1 with TRBJ2-3; 10 bases line up with TRBD1. Trimming cost V 2 bases and J 5 bases; bases outside gene matches: 7. CDR1 is DFQATT, CDR2 SNEGSKA, per germline (reference sequence). CDR3 length: 15 amino acids.

The rearrangement uses TRBV3-1 and TRBJ2-2, with TRBD1 matching 10 bases. Losses at the gene ends were 4 bases for V and 1 base for J; bases not matched to a gene: 12. This CDR3 comprises 19 residues. Germline V gene data show CDR1 as LGHDT and CDR2 as YNNKEL (reference sequence). In DNA form, the CDR3 reads TGTGCCAGCAGCCGAGCGCCGTGGGGGACAGGGGTGAACACCGGGGAGCTGTTTTTT. Its translation: CASSRAPWGTGVNTGELFF.

This clonotype was seen repeatedly, ten times or more. This chain uses TRBV20-1 with TRBJ2-7; tentative D call: TRBD1 (6 bases). The CDR3 contains 13 residues. V was trimmed by 6 bases and J by 5 bases, leaving 17 bases between them. Per the germline V gene, CDR1 is DFQATT and CDR2 is SNEGSKA (reference sequence). The CDR3 is CSAGPQGIHEQYF. CDR3 coding DNA: TGCAGTGCGGGGCCACAGGGAATCCACGAGCAGTACTTC.

This clonotype was seen a single time. The chain is built from TRBV14 and TRBJ1-6; D is uncertain. Deletions cut 1 base from V and 9 bases from J, with 13 bases between. Germline CDR1 SGHDN, CDR2 FVKESK. This CDR3 has 15 residues. For the CDR3, the DNA is TGTGCCAGCAGCCAAGGACAATCAGTTATTTCACCCCTCCACTTT. It codes for CASSQGQSVISPLHF.

A few counts support this clonotype. J is TRBJ1-4 and V is TRBV12-3 or TRBV12-4, with 8 bases lining up with TRBD1. This CDR3 has 15 residues. V lost 8 bases and J lost 8; bases outside the gene matches: 13. The CDR3 DNA reads as TGTGCCAGCTCGTCTCGGACAGGGATGAGGGAAAAACTGTTTTTT. This gives the protein CASSSRTGMREKLFF.

On this clonotype: Mismatch with germline at one junction end may stem from a read error. The DNA for the CDR3 is TGTGCTAGCAGCCTGTTGGGAGTTGAGACCCAGTACTTC. Its protein is CASSLLGVETQYF. This chain connects TRBV7-7 to TRBJ2-5; maybe TRBD2 (5 bases). Germline V gene data show CDR1 as SSHAT and CDR2 as FNYEAQ (reference sequence). CDR3 length: 13 residues.

This clonotype has only a few counts. The genes are TRBV4-1 and TRBJ1-6, with 10 bases fitting TRBD1. Germline V CDR1 and CDR2: MGHRA, YSYEKL. V lost 3 bases and J lost 10; bases outside the gene matches: 6. This CDR3 region has 15 residues. CDR3 protein: CASSQPDRGTSPLHF. CDR3 sequence (DNA): TGCGCCAGCAGCCAGCCGGACAGGGGGACCTCACCCCTCCACTTT.

This clonotype has ten or more counts. The chain couples TRBV7-2 to TRBJ1-6; D is perhaps TRBD1 (5 bases). The CDR3 has 14 amino acids. CDR1 is SGHTA, CDR2 FQGNSA, per germline. The V gene lost 5 bases and the J gene lost 7 bases, with 12 bases spanning the gap. The CDR3 is CASSPRRDNSPLHF. For the CDR3, the DNA is TGTGCCAGCAGCCCGAGGCGGGACAATTCACCCCTCCACTTT.

The V and J genes are TRBV7-8 and TRBJ2-7; the match to TRBD1 covers 9 bases. The CDR3 consists of 16 residues. V dropped 7 bases and J dropped 1; count of bases not matched to a gene: 11. CDR1 and CDR2 from the germline V gene are SGHVS and FQNEAQ. CDR3 sequence: CASTFTGTGLSYEQYF. CDR3 in DNA: TGTGCCAGCACTTTCACCGGGACAGGGCTTTCCTACGAGCAGTACTTC.

Ten or more counts support this clonotype. The rearrangement uses TRBV12-3 or TRBV12-4 and TRBJ2-4; D not resolved. V gave up 3 bases and J gave up 8 bases, with 8 bases separating them. This CDR3 has 12 amino acids. The CDR3 DNA follows: TGTGCCAGCAGTTTTGGTGGGGACATTCAGTACTTC. This sequence encodes CASSFGGDIQYF.

Points on this clonotype: This clone may be a read error of a much larger clone one base away. V is TRBV6-2 or TRBV6-3 and J is TRBJ2-5; 9 bases are shared with TRBD1. V was pared by 6 bases and J by 5 bases, with 13 bases of the junction left unmatched. The CDR3 is 16 residues long. Germline lookup yields CDR1 MNHEY and CDR2 SVGEGT. CDR3 amino acids: CASSPLSTGGRETQYF. As DNA, the CDR3 is TGTGCCAGCAGCCCCCTCTCGACAGGGGGGCGGGAGACCCAGTACTTC.

In this sample, this clonotype turned up a few times. The chain recombines TRBV12-3 or TRBV12-4 with TRBJ1-1; 10 bases align to TRBD1. The CDR3 totals 17 residues. V lost 7 bases, J lost 0 bases, and 11 bases stayed unmatched. CDR3 residues: CASTGPGTGVLNTEAFF. CDR3 bases: TGTGCCAGCACCGGGCCGGGGACAGGGGTCCTGAACACTGAAGCTTTCTTT.

This rearrangement joins TRBV27 to TRBJ2-1; D ambiguous. Trimming removed 6 bases at V and 5 bases at J, with 17 bases between. The CDR3 totals 15 residues. CDR1 is MNHEY, CDR2 SMNVEV, per germline (reference sequence). Here the CDR3 reads CASSPGPYGHNEQFF. For the CDR3, the DNA is TGTGCCAGCAGCCCTGGGCCCTATGGGCACAATGAGCAGTTCTTC.

Note on this clonotype: A clone one base away is much larger, so this may be a read error. The DNA for the CDR3 is TGTGCCTGGAGCTCTTACCAAGAGACCCAGTTCTTC. It is translated as CAWSSYQETQFF. The genes are TRBV30 and TRBJ2-5; unclear D gene. The DNA end is more similar to TRBJ2-1, so the J call may be wrong. Germline V CDR1 and CDR2: GTSNPN, SVGIG (reference sequence). The CDR3 covers 12 residues.

This clonotype was found many times. The rearrangement joins TRBV6-1 to TRBJ2-7; TRBD1 aligns across 10 bases. Looked up from germline, CDR1 is MNHNS and CDR2 is SASEGT. CDR3 length equals 14 residues. V lost 6 bases to trimming and J lost 5 bases; unmatched junction nucleotides: 7. DNA of the CDR3: TGTGCCAGCAGCGCAGGACAGGGGGAGAACGAGCAGTACTTC. This translates into CASSAGQGENEQYF.

This clonotype was counted many times. CDR3 amino acids: CSASKQANEQFF. For the CDR3, the DNA is TGCAGTGCTAGTAAGCAGGCCAATGAGCAGTTCTTC. This sequence joins TRBV20-1 and TRBJ2-1; no definite D call. The CDR3 runs to 12 residues. V was shortened by 3 bases and J by 6 bases, with 9 bases between the two germline ends. CDR1 is DFQATT and CDR2 is SNEGSKA in the germline V gene (reference sequence).

The chain has TRBV20-1 and TRBJ1-6, with D perhaps TRBD1 (6 bases). Germline CDR1 is DFQATT and CDR2 is SNEGSKA (reference sequence). The CDR3 is made up of 14 amino acids. Trimming removed 0 bases from V and 6 bases from J, with 9 bases in between. CDR3 sequence (DNA): TGCAGTGCTAGAGAGGGGGCCGGTAATTCACCCCTCCACTTT. This gives the protein CSAREGAGNSPLHF.

Many counts were recorded for this clonotype. The chain recombines TRBV20-1 with TRBJ2-3; TRBD2 agrees at 10 bases. The CDR3 has 15 residues. The trim removed 0 bases at V and 4 bases at J, leaving 4 bases unmatched. CDR1 is DFQATT, CDR2 SNEGSKA, per germline (reference sequence). In DNA, the CDR3 is TGCAGTGCTAGAGATACTAGCGGGACCTCAGATACGCAGTATTTT. The encoded protein is CSARDTSGTSDTQYF.

There are many counts of this clonotype. This chain joins TRBV28 and TRBJ2-7; D possibly uses TRBD1 or TRBD2 (6 bases each). The length of the CDR3 is 16 residues. V lost 4 bases, J lost 3 bases, and 19 bases lay in between. Germline V gene lookup returns CDR1 MDHEN and CDR2 SYDVKM. CDR3 sequence (DNA): TGTGCCAGCAGTTCACGCACAGGGAGGCCCCTCTACGAGCAGTACTTC. Amino acid sequence: CASSSRTGRPLYEQYF.